These T cell receptor beta chains were read from a single sample in a study of blood T cell repertoires in COVID-19. Libraries were prepared by immunoSEQ multiplex PCR; TCRdb keeps only in-frame clonotypes and omits some of them. The repertoire holds roughly 25,000 clones, around 90% seen once, with 7.5% to 8% in the top ten. Sample: peripheral blood. Receptors originate from a human donor in a cohort sampled during active COVID-19. CDR3s include the opening cysteine and the closing phenylalanine or tryptophan. Each record gives: CDR3 length, J gene, D gene, clone size, V gene, CDR3 protein, CDR3 DNA. D genes are given only for firm matches. Some rows mark clone size as missing; the rest say once, few, many or name a class of expanded clone.

13	TRBJ2-3	-	few	TRBV7-2	CASSLDLTDTQYF	TGTGCCAGCAGCTTAGATCTCACAGATACGCAGTATTTT
15	TRBJ1-6	-	-	TRBV12-5	CASGLVDYLRSPLHF	TGTGCTAGTGGTTTGGTGGACTATCTTCGCTCACCCCTCCACTTT
14	TRBJ1-5	-	-	TRBV20-1	CSASGAGGNQPQHF	TGCAGTGCTAGTGGGGCAGGGGGCAATCAGCCCCAGCATTTT
12	TRBJ2-3	-	-	TRBV9	CASSVDSGTQYF	TGTGCCAGCAGCGTAGACAGCGGGACGCAGTATTTT
14	TRBJ1-5	-	-	TRBV7-9	CASSSQGWDQPQHF	TGTGCCAGCAGCTCACAGGGTTGGGATCAGCCCCAGCATTTT
15	TRBJ1-1	-	-	TRBV27	CASSPRSGKGTEAFF	TGTGCCAGCAGTCCCCGATCAGGGAAAGGGACTGAAGCTTTCTTT
14	TRBJ1-5	-	-	TRBV3-1/TRBV3-2	CASSQQGMGQPQHF	TGTGCCAGCAGCCAGCAGGGCATGGGCCAGCCCCAGCATTTT
15	TRBJ2-1	-	few	TRBV5-4	CASSPGQLLGNEQFF	TGTGCCAGCAGCCCGGGACAACTACTAGGGAATGAGCAGTTCTTC
15	TRBJ2-2	TRBD2	-	TRBV7-2	CASSPSSGRAGELFF	TGTGCCAGCAGCCCGAGTAGCGGGAGGGCCGGGGAGCTGTTTTTT
15	TRBJ2-7	TRBD2	-	TRBV7-2	CASSFGASGGYEQYF	TGTGCCAGCAGCTTCGGGGCTAGCGGGGGGTACGAGCAGTACTTC
15	TRBJ2-6	-	-	TRBV7-9	CASSLAGAGANVLTF	TGTGCCAGCAGCTTAGCAGGGGCCGGGGCCAACGTCCTGACTTTC
15	TRBJ2-3	-	-	TRBV18	CASSPPGGRADTQYF	TGTGCCAGCTCACCACCGGGCGGCAGGGCAGATACGCAGTATTTT
15	TRBJ2-7	TRBD2	-	TRBV6-1	CASSEWGGSSYEQYF	TGTGCCAGCAGTGAATGGGGGGGGAGCTCCTACGAGCAGTACTTC
16	TRBJ2-3	TRBD2	-	TRBV15	CATSPGLSGRTDTQYF	TGTGCCACCAGCCCTGGGTTGAGCGGGAGAACAGATACGCAGTATTTT
17	TRBJ2-2	TRBD2	once	TRBV7-8	CASSFRTSGRVNGELFF	TGTGCCAGCAGCTTCCGGACTAGCGGGAGGGTTAACGGGGAGCTGTTTTTT